These 29 T cell receptor beta chains originate from one sample sequenced in a study of blood T cell repertoires in COVID-19. Profiling relied on immunoSEQ multiplex PCR, and the TCRdb table lists in-frame clones only, not all of them. The table shows 55,000 to 65,000 clones, with roughly 88% occurring only once. Sequencing was carried out using peripheral blood. The receptors come from a man aged 55 to 69 with acute or convalescent COVID-19.

The chain uses TRBV28 and TRBJ1-3; D gene uncertain. CDR1 and CDR2 from the germline V gene are MDHEN and SYDVKM. V gave up 6 bases and J gave up 0 bases, with 12 bases separating them. The CDR3 is made up of 15 amino acids. CDR3 amino acids: CASRAGPSSGNTIYF. The CDR3 coding sequence is TGTGCCAGCAGAGCAGGCCCCAGCTCTGGAAACACCATATATTTT.

This chain uses TRBV7-9 with TRBJ2-1; D ambiguous. Germline V gene sequence: CDR1 SEHNR, CDR2 FQNEAQ (reference sequence). This CDR3 contains 13 residues. V gave up 6 bases and J gave up 10 bases, with 16 bases separating them. The CDR3 sequence: CASRSGAAEEQFF. The CDR3 nucleotides are TGTGCCAGCAGGTCGGGTGCGGCAGAAGAGCAGTTCTTC.

The V gene is TRBV2, the J gene TRBJ2-4, with D perhaps TRBD2 (5 bases). This CDR3 contains 17 residues. V was trimmed by 6 bases and J by 0 bases, leaving 18 bases between them. In germline, CDR1 is SNHLY, CDR2 FYNNEI. The CDR3 region is CASSQIGLSLAKNIQYF. The CDR3 DNA reads as TGTGCCAGCAGCCAAATCGGACTGAGCCTAGCCAAAAACATTCAGTACTTC. The whole variable domain, filled in from reference TRBV2 and TRBJ2-4, reads EPEVTQTPSHQVTQMGQEVILRCVPISNHLYFYWYRQILGQKVEFLVSFYNNEISEKSEIFDDQFSVERPDGSNFTLKIRSTKLEDSAMYFCASSQIGLSLAKNIQYFGAGTRLSVL.

The chain joins TRBV18 to TRBJ2-2, with 7 bases identical to TRBD1. Germline CDR1 is KGHSH and CDR2 is LQKENI. The length of the CDR3 is 15 residues. Trimming cost V 4 bases and J 1 base; bases outside gene matches: 3. In DNA form, the CDR3 reads TGTGCCAGCTCACTCCGACAGGGGAACACCGGGGAGCTGTTTTTT. It encodes CASSLRQGNTGELFF.

The V gene is TRBV11-1, the J gene TRBJ2-1; TRBD2 matches at 9 bases. Trimming took 3 bases from V and 7 from J; bases not matched to a gene: 4. CDR1 is SGHAT, CDR2 FQDESV, per germline (reference sequence). The CDR3 totals 14 residues. CDR3 nucleotide sequence: TGTGCCAGCAGCTTGGGACTAGCTCTTAATGAGCAGTTCTTC. Residues: CASSLGLALNEQFF.

The gene calls are TRBV18 and TRBJ2-3; D not resolved. CDR3 size: 15 residues. The germline gives CDR1 KGHSH, CDR2 LQKENI. The V end lost 3 bases, the J end lost 4 bases, and 14 bases lay between the germline ends. The CDR3 bases are TGTGCCAGCTCACCTTCTGCAGGCAGCCCAGATACGCAGTATTTT. Its protein is CASSPSAGSPDTQYF.

V and J are TRBV15 and TRBJ2-1, with 11 bases aligning to TRBD1. V dropped 3 bases and J dropped 10; count of bases not matched to a gene: 8. CDR3 length: 15 residues. Germline V lookup: CDR1 LNHNV, CDR2 YYDKDF (reference sequence). CDR3 in amino acids: CATSRGTGGGGEQFF. As DNA, the CDR3 is TGTGCCACCAGCAGGGGGACAGGGGGTGGTGGGGAGCAGTTCTTC. The full variable domain, completed using reference TRBV15 and TRBJ2-1, is DAMVIQNPRYQVTQFGKPVTLSCSQTLNHNVMYWYQQKSSQAPKLLFHYYDKDFNNEADTPDNFQSRRPNTSFCFLDIRSPGLGDTAMYLCATSRGTGGGGEQFFGPGTRLTVL.

The V call is TRBV6-1, the J call TRBJ2-7; D possibly corresponds to TRBD1 (5 bases). Germline CDR1 MNHNS, CDR2 SASEGT. Trimming left V 3 bases short and J 12 bases short, with 9 bases between. The CDR3 spans 10 residues. The CDR3 protein is CASSEGPAYF. The CDR3 DNA reads as TGTGCCAGCAGTGAGGGGCCGGCGTACTTC.

The chain has TRBV6-5 and TRBJ1-2, with a tentative D call TRBD1 (5 bases). V was shortened by 4 bases and J by 8 bases, with 20 bases between the two germline ends. Germline loops: CDR1 MNHEY, CDR2 SVGAGI. The CDR3 runs to 15 residues. CDR3 loop: CASSSSFWGLRGYTF. CDR3 DNA: TGTGCCAGCAGTTCCTCTTTTTGGGGCCTCAGGGGCTACACCTTC.

The chain joins TRBV19 to TRBJ1-4; TRBD1 might be the D (5 bases). This CDR3 is 14 amino acids long. Germline values: CDR1 LNHDA, CDR2 SQIVND (reference sequence). V was clipped by 7 bases and J by 0 bases, with 9 bases between them. The CDR3 DNA follows: TGTGCCAGTAAGGGGCGCACAACTAATGAAAAACTGTTTTTT. Protein: CASKGRTTNEKLFF.

The rearrangement uses TRBV19 and TRBJ2-7, with 9 positions matching TRBD1. V lost 6 bases to trimming and J lost 0 bases; unmatched junction nucleotides: 3. This CDR3 has 14 residues. Germline V lookup: CDR1 LNHDA, CDR2 SQIVND (reference sequence). The CDR3: CASRQTGGSYEQYF. In DNA form, the CDR3 reads TGTGCCAGTAGGCAGACAGGGGGCTCCTACGAGCAGTACTTC. The full variable domain, completed using reference TRBV19 and TRBJ2-7, is DGGITQSPKYLFRKEGQNVTLSCEQNLNHDAMYWYRQDPGQGLRLIYYSQIVNDFQKGDIAEGYSVSREKKESFPLTVTSAQKNPTAFYLCASRQTGGSYEQYFGPGTRLTVT.

V usage is TRBV7-7 and J usage is TRBJ1-2, with D possibly being TRBD1 (6 bases). Germline V CDR1 and CDR2: SSHAT, FNYEAQ (reference sequence). This CDR3 is 15 amino acids long. The V and J ends lost 5 bases and 4 bases respectively, with 17 bases between them. CDR3 DNA sequence: TGTGCCAGCAGCCCACTCCAGGGGATCGGCTATGGCTACACCTTC. It codes for CASSPLQGIGYGYTF.

This rearrangement joins TRBV28 to TRBJ2-7, with 7 bases that match TRBD2. Germline CDR1 and CDR2: MDHEN and SYDVKM. The ends lost 6 bases at V and 2 bases at J; junction bases unmatched: 13. CDR3 length: 16 residues. The CDR3 bases are TGTGCCAGCAGCTCCCCTGGGGAGGGGACCACCTACGAGCAGTACTTC. The encoded protein is CASSSPGEGTTYEQYF. Full variable domain (missing parts from reference TRBV28 and TRBJ2-7): DVKVTQSSRYLVKRTGEKVFLECVQDMDHENMFWYRQDPGLGLRLIYFSYDVKMKEKGDIPEGYSVSREKKERFSLILESASTNQTSMYLCASSSPGEGTTYEQYFGPGTRLTVT.

The chain couples TRBV7-9 to TRBJ2-3, with TRBD2 identical over 7 bases. Germline trimming cut 2 bases from V and 0 bases from J; bases unmatched to any gene: 5. Germline loops: CDR1 SEHNR, CDR2 FQNEAQ (reference sequence). The CDR3 loop spans 16 amino acids. CDR3 DNA: TGTGCCAGCAGCTTACTGAGCGGGGATAGCACAGATACGCAGTATTTT. Translation: CASSLLSGDSTDTQYF.

This clone was recorded once. The genes are TRBV5-1 and TRBJ1-1; 7 nucleotides match TRBD1. V gave up 0 bases and J gave up 6 bases; unmatched junction bases: 2. CDR1 and CDR2 from the germline V gene are SGHRS and YFSETQ. CDR3 length: 13 residues. As DNA, the CDR3 is TGCGCCAGCAGCTTGGGTCAGGGGGCTGAAGCTTTCTTT. It specifies CASSLGQGAEAFF.

This clone has just a few counts. V usage is TRBV15 and J usage is TRBJ1-5, with TRBD1 identical over 8 bases. The CDR3 sequence is 14 residues long. The V segment lost 5 bases and the J segment 2 bases; nucleotides outside the gene matches: 2. Per the germline V gene, CDR1 is LNHNV and CDR2 is YYDKDF (reference sequence). The CDR3 DNA sequence: TGTGCCACCAGCGGACAGGGTGGCAATCAGCCCCAGCATTTT. Translated: CATSGQGGNQPQHF.

This chain links TRBV5-1 with TRBJ1-1, with 8 bases fitting TRBD1. This CDR3 has 15 amino acids. With 3 bases clipped from V and 0 bases from J, the junction kept 4 bases outside the gene matches. Germline V gene lookup returns CDR1 SGHRS and CDR2 YFSETQ. The CDR3 region has the DNA TGCGCCAGCAGCTCCGGACAGGGCCTGAACACTGAAGCTTTCTTT. Encoded protein: CASSSGQGLNTEAFF.

On this clone itself: The junction does not match germline at one end; this may be a read error. In DNA form, the CDR3 reads TGTGCTAGCAGCCAAGACAGGTCCTACGAGCAGTACTTC. Translating it yields CASSQDRSYEQYF. V gene TRBV7-7 combines with J gene TRBJ2-7; TRBD1 might be the D (6 bases). CDR1 and CDR2 (germline): SSHAT, FNYEAQ (reference sequence). CDR3 length: 13 residues.

J is TRBJ2-7 and V is TRBV28; 7 nucleotides align to TRBD2. Germline V gives CDR1 MDHEN, CDR2 SYDVKM. There are 16 residues in the CDR3. J was trimmed by 2 bases and V by 8 bases; bases with no gene match: 15. The CDR3 region has the DNA TGTGCCAGCGTTGCCCAGATGGGGAGGGCCCCCTACGAGCAGTACTTC. This encodes CASVAQMGRAPYEQYF.

The V gene is TRBV5-1, the J gene TRBJ2-2; TRBD2 matches at 13 bases. In germline, CDR1 is SGHRS, CDR2 YFSETQ. The CDR3 totals 17 residues. V was pared by 4 bases and J by 2 bases, with 5 bases of the junction left unmatched. CDR3 sequence (DNA): TGCGCCAGCAGCCCAGGGACTAGCGGGAAAAACACCGGGGAGCTGTTTTTT. Its translation: CASSPGTSGKNTGELFF.

This clone occurred once. The genes are TRBV19 and TRBJ1-1, with D unclear. There are 13 residues in the CDR3. V was cut by 3 bases and J by 5 bases, with 10 bases left in between. The germline V gene has CDR1 LNHDA and CDR2 SQIVND (reference sequence). The CDR3 reads CASSMREETEAFF. CDR3 nucleotides: TGTGCCAGTAGTATGCGAGAGGAAACTGAAGCTTTCTTT. Supplemented by reference TRBV19 and TRBJ1-1, the full variable domain reads DGGITQSPKYLFRKEGQNVTLSCEQNLNHDAMYWYRQDPGQGLRLIYYSQIVNDFQKGDIAEGYSVSREKKESFPLTVTSAQKNPTAFYLCASSMREETEAFFGQGTRLTVV.

The chain carries TRBV20-1 and TRBJ2-7; weak D call: TRBD2 (6 bases). The CDR3 has 13 residues. Germline CDR1 and CDR2: DFQATT and SNEGSKA (reference sequence). V gave up 3 bases and J gave up 3 bases, with 12 bases separating them. The CDR3 coding sequence is TGCAGTGCTAGTGTCGCGGGGTACTACGAGCAGTACTTC. Translation gives CSASVAGYYEQYF.

V and J are TRBV19 and TRBJ1-1; no reliable D call. V was pared by 4 bases and J by 6 bases, with 18 bases between. CDR1 is LNHDA and CDR2 is SQIVND in the germline V gene (reference sequence). The CDR3 runs 15 residues. CDR3 nucleotide sequence: TGTGCCAGTAGTAAGGCGGGGTCCGGGTGGCCTGAAGCTTTCTTT. This codes for CASSKAGSGWPEAFF.

This rearrangement joins TRBV6-5 to TRBJ2-1, with TRBD2 matching 10 bases. Germline V gene data show CDR1 as MNHEY and CDR2 as SVGAGI. The V segment lost 11 bases and the J segment 8 bases; nucleotides outside the gene matches: 15. The CDR3 has 15 residues. DNA of the CDR3: TGTGCCGGGGAGCCCCAGCGGGAGGGTTCGCATGAGCAGTTCTTC. Protein sequence: CAGEPQREGSHEQFF.

The V gene is TRBV18, the J gene TRBJ1-1, with D perhaps matching TRBD1 (6 bases). Germline CDR1 KGHSH, CDR2 LQKENI. The V end lost 4 bases, the J end lost 3 bases, and 9 bases lay between the germline ends. The CDR3 covers 13 residues. The CDR3 DNA reads TGTGCCAGCTCACAAAACAGGGACACTGAAGCTTTCTTT. Its protein product is CASSQNRDTEAFF. Complete variable domain (other parts from reference TRBV18 and TRBJ1-1): NAGVMQNPRHLVRRRGQEARLRCSPMKGHSHVYWYRQLPEEGLKFMVYLQKENIIDESGMPKERFSAEFPKEGPSILRIQQVVRGDSAAYFCASSQNRDTEAFFGQGTRLTVV.

This clone was observed a few times. The rearrangement uses TRBV5-1 and TRBJ2-5; 11 positions agree with TRBD2. This CDR3 region has 15 residues. The ends lost 7 bases at V and 4 bases at J; junction bases unmatched: 9. CDR1 is SGHRS, CDR2 YFSETQ, per germline. Written as DNA, the CDR3 is TGCGCCAGCGAGAGCCTTGGACTAGCGGGAGAGACCCAGTACTTC. Translating gives CASESLGLAGETQYF.

The V and J genes are TRBV27 and TRBJ1-1; tentatively, D is TRBD1 (6 bases). CDR3 length equals 12 residues. CDR1 and CDR2 (germline): MNHEY, SMNVEV (reference sequence). The ends were cut back, 6 bases at V and 3 bases at J, with 8 bases in the middle. For the CDR3, the DNA is TGTGCCAGCAGAACAGGGTACACTGAAGCTTTCTTT. As protein: CASRTGYTEAFF.

The chain has TRBV11-1 and TRBJ2-7, with D possibly matching TRBD2 (6 bases). Trimming took off 5 bases at V and 5 bases at J, with 16 bases between the two ends. This CDR3 comprises 14 residues. Looked up from germline, CDR1 is SGHAT and CDR2 is FQDESV (reference sequence). CDR3 in amino acids: CASSPGRAGNEQYF. DNA for the CDR3: TGTGCCAGCAGCCCAGGCAGGGCGGGGAACGAGCAGTACTTC.

The genes are TRBV3-1 (or the pseudogene TRBV3-2) and TRBJ2-1, with a tentative D call TRBD1 (5 bases). The CDR3 is 13 residues long. V was cut by 11 bases and J by 7 bases, with 18 bases left in between. Germline-derived CDR1 and CDR2 are LGHDT and YNNKEL (reference sequence). Here the CDR3 DNA reads TGTGCCTCCAGGAAAGGGGTAACGAATGAGCAGTTCTTC. Translated, it gives CASRKGVTNEQFF.